This T cell receptor beta chain was sequenced for a study of technical replicates of blood from several donors. Trimming stripped 5 bases from V and 8 bases from J, with 10 bases between. The CDR3 runs to 12 residues. Germline values: CDR1 MDHEN, CDR2 SYDVKM. Method: immunoSEQ multiplex PCR; TCRdb's copy keeps in-frame clones and lacks some. The sample yields around 63,000 clones, roughly 98% seen once. The material sequenced was T cells isolated from PBMCs. V and J are TRBV28 and TRBJ1-5; D remains unclear. The TCR was taken from a human donor in good health. The DNA of the CDR3 is TGTGCCAGCAGTCCAAAACGAGAGCCCCAGCATTTT. It translates to CASSPKREPQHF.